Described below is a single T cell receptor beta chain sequence and its context. Its antigen target is currently unknown. Base qualities are not recorded, but no much larger clone differs from it by a single base. Library generation was performed with RT-PCR. For sequencing, an Illumina MiSeq was employed. TCRdb itself trimmed the public reads at Q25 with fastp, ran MiXCR and retained productive beta chains. Identical CDR3 proteins give one entry, which carries the most common genes and DNA. The sample yields more than 600,000 distinct CDR3 sequences; about 14% were counted once. The ten most abundant clones make up around 3.3% of the sample. The data were obtained in a study (dated by TCRdb to between 2015 and 2016). The CDR3 covers 13 residues, taking in both the cysteine and the phenylalanine. Only the CDR3 region is kept as DNA, spanning 39 bases read in frame from base 1. The germline V gene encodes CDR1 SGHAT and CDR2 FQNNGV. Deletion took 2 bases off V and 6 bases off J, with a span of 7 bases between the germline ends.

The chain couples TRBV11-2 to TRBJ2-2, with the D gene uncertain. Sequencing was done on a sample of memory CD4+ T cells from blood. The clonotype originates from a female donor in good health, serving as a healthy control. The CDR3 is CASSLFYSGELFF. The nucleotides read TGTGCCAGCAGCTTATTTTATTCCGGGGAGCTGTTTTTT.